These T cell receptor beta chains were read from a single sample in a study of T-cell reconstitution after alpha-beta-depleted transplantation in children. Using its own MiXCR run on the PCR reads, TCRdb lists one record per CDR3 protein. The sample shows 480,000 or so distinct CDR3 sequences, roughly a tenth of them seen only once. Specimen: PBMCs, collected before TCRalphabeta/CD19-depleted stem cell transplant. Receptors originate from a child between 2 and 9 years old with inherited bone marrow failure, due to receive a stem cell transplant. Both conserved end residues are part of each CDR3.

j_call	v_call	cdr3_aa
TRBJ2-7	TRBV12-3/TRBV12-4	CASSYPDSGVGRTYEQYF
TRBJ2-1	TRBV11-2	CASSLDLNPAYNEQFF
TRBJ1-5	TRBV16	CASSQSVQGQPQHF
TRBJ2-1	TRBV5-1	CTSSFDPTSGRAYNEQFF
TRBJ1-5	TRBV19	CASSIGTASNQPQHF
TRBJ2-5	TRBV11-2	CASGRRIQETQYF
TRBJ2-1	TRBV18	CASSPPATPYNEQFF
TRBJ2-2	TRBV9	CASSPGYTGELFF
TRBJ2-5	TRBV20-1	CSARDLKRREGRFETQYF
TRBJ2-1	TRBV5-1	CASSQIAGEGNEQFF
TRBJ2-1	TRBV6-5	CASSYSVLEREWAPEQFF
TRBJ2-2	TRBV5-1	CASSSKWSGRASDTGELFF
TRBJ2-7	TRBV7-2	CASSPTYQGEQYF
TRBJ2-7	TRBV7-2	CASSLAGTSGGEQYF
TRBJ2-4	TRBV2	CASSRPLAKNIQYF
TRBJ1-4	TRBV7-2	CASSLENRVEKLFF
TRBJ1-1	TRBV11-2	CASSHTGVVLNTEAFF
TRBJ2-7	TRBV5-1	CASSSVAGLETLYF
TRBJ1-1	TRBV7-8	CASSPNYRDTSEAFF
TRBJ2-7	TRBV30	CAWSGLAGVGEQYF
TRBJ2-7	TRBV20-1	CSARVSSDYPVYEQYF
TRBJ2-2	TRBV9	CASSAPGLAATGELFF
TRBJ2-1	TRBV12-3/TRBV12-4	CASTFRGAGEQFF
TRBJ1-5	TRBV7-6	CASSATGDVYQPQHF
TRBJ1-1	TRBV12-3/TRBV12-4	CASNQGPLMNTEAFF
TRBJ1-2	TRBV20-1	CSARGSGHPYGYTF
TRBJ2-2	TRBV6-5	CPTVDTGELFF
TRBJ2-3	TRBV4-3	CASSEGVAGSTDTQYF
TRBJ2-3	TRBV7-8	CASSYRDPGDTQYF
TRBJ1-5	TRBV5-1	CASSLGQEYSNQPQHF
TRBJ2-7	TRBV29-1	CSVDMGTSYEQYF
TRBJ2-1	TRBV7-8	CASSLFPAGDYNEQFF
TRBJ2-1	TRBV10-2	CASSESSLTYNEQFF
TRBJ2-7	TRBV7-8	CASGGGRSGYEQYF
TRBJ1-4	TRBV30	CAWNQGYEKLFF
TRBJ2-1	TRBV11-3	CASSLGGGRGRVYNEQFF
TRBJ2-2	TRBV19	CASTEGVLNTGELFF
TRBJ2-5	TRBV2	CATTGLQETQYF
TRBJ1-6	TRBV18	CASSFQGFGPLHF
TRBJ2-3	TRBV5-1	CASSLAWTGFTDTQYF
TRBJ2-1	TRBV2	CASSEPEVHSSSYNEQFF
TRBJ2-7	TRBV12-3/TRBV12-4	CASSLMPSHSYEQYF
TRBJ2-1	TRBV20-1	CSASLGPLGNEQFF
TRBJ2-7	TRBV28	CASSLYGEFYEQYF
TRBJ2-3	TRBV7-8	CASSSALAGSRADTQYF
TRBJ2-5	TRBV30	CAWIPNPGLADSKETQYF
TRBJ2-1	TRBV5-4	CASSGGTSGYNEQFF
TRBJ1-1	TRBV7-2	CASSPAMNTEAFF
TRBJ2-7	TRBV5-6	CASGPGGSYEQYF
TRBJ2-7	TRBV10-3	CAISKTGEYEQYF
TRBJ2-7	TRBV5-1	CASSLRTASSYEQYF
TRBJ2-1	TRBV4-3	CASSPVEGTSGWDEQFF
TRBJ2-5	TRBV5-1	CASSLTDLEETQYF